Sequencing of this T cell receptor beta chain was carried out in a study of spatial heterogeneity in lung cancer. Study context: Consistent detection of more beta-chain than alpha-chain sequences was observed.

TCRdb recomputed calls from the 5' RACE reads with MiXCR, one row per CDR3 protein. The sample carries fewer than 25,000 distinct CDR3 sequences, about 3% recorded once. Time point specified: sample taken at primary tumor resection. Researchers sequenced whole RNA taken from tumor, nontumor lung or frozen PBMC without sorting. This clonotype was observed at least ten times. The trim removed 6 bases at V and 4 bases at J, leaving 4 bases unmatched. CDR1 is SQVTM and CDR2 is ANQGSEA in the germline V gene. This CDR3 region has 13 residues. The V gene is TRBV29-1, the J gene TRBJ2-5; 11 bases fit TRBD1. The material sequenced was PBMCs, taken at surgery. The receptor was derived from a female donor with early-stage non-small cell lung cancer. CDR3 loop: CSVKDRGRETQYF. In nucleotides, the CDR3 is TGCAGCGTAAAGGACAGGGGGCGAGAGACCCAGTACTTC.